This T cell receptor (beta chain) is drawn from a study of cytotoxic CD8 clonotypes in ibrutinib-treated CLL. Per the germline V gene, CDR1 is MNHEY and CDR2 is SMNVEV (reference sequence). The CDR3 extends over 14 amino acids. The V gene lost 8 bases and the J gene lost 2 bases, with 14 bases spanning the gap. Using immunoSEQ multiplex PCR, the repertoire was profiled, and TCRdb retains in-frame clones only, with some absent. This sample has 150,000 or so clones, with roughly 80% found just once. Source: PBMCs, taken after 12 months of ibrutinib treatment. The chain recombines TRBV27 with TRBJ2-3; D ambiguous. The TCR comes from a human donor with chronic lymphocytic leukemia. CDR3 sequence (DNA): TGTGCCAGCCAACGTGCTGGGCTCACAGATACGCAGTATTTT. Its translation is CASQRAGLTDTQYF.